Reported below is one T cell receptor (beta chain). The antigen is unknown. Profiled with immunoSEQ multiplex PCR; TCRdb holds only in-frame clones, not every one. The sample records about 130,000 clones, 75% to 90% being singletons. This sample was included in a study of identifying expanded T cells in peripheral blood. Findings of the study overall: Variance in clone template counts between roughly two-week samples significantly increased with total template count across all healthy donors.

V lost 1 base and J 10 bases, leaving 11 bases between the germline ends. The CDR3 sequence is 14 residues long. Germline-derived CDR1 and CDR2 are SGHAT and FQNNGV. The receptor was derived from a person between 18 and 69 years old in good health. Sequencing was performed on blood. The rearrangement links TRBV11-2 to TRBJ1-6; D is undetermined. The CDR3 nucleotides are TGTGCCAGCAGCTTAGGAGACTATGGATCACCCCTCCACTTT. It is translated as CASSLGDYGSPLHF.